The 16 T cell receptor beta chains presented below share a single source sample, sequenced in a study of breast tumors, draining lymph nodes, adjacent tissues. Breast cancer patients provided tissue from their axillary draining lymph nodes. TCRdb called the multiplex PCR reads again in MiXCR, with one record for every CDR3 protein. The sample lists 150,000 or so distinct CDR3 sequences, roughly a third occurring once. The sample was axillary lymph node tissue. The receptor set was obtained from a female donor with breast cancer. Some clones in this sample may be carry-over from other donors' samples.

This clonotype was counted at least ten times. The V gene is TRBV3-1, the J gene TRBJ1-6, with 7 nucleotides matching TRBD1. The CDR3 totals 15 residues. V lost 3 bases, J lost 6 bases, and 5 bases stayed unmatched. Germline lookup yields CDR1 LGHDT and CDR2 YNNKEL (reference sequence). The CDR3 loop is CASSQGQHPNSPLHF. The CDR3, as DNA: TGTGCCAGCAGCCAGGGACAGCATCCTAATTCACCCCTCCACTTT.

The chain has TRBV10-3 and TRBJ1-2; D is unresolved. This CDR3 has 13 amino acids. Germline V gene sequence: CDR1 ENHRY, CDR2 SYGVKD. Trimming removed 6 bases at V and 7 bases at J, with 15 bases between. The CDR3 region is CAIRETEMSGYTF. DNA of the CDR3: TGTGCCATCAGAGAGACCGAAATGAGTGGCTACACCTTC.

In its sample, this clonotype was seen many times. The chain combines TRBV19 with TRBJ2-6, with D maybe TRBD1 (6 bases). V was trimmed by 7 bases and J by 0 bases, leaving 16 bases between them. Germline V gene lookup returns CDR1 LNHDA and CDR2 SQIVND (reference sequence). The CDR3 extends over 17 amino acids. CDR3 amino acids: CASTQWGLSSGANVLTF. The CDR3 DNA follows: TGTGCCAGTACCCAGTGGGGGCTAAGCTCTGGGGCCAACGTCCTGACTTTC.

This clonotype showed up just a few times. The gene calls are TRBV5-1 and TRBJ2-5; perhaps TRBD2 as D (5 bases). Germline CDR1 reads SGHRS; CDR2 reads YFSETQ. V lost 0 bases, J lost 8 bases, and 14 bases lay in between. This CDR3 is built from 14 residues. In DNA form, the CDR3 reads TGCGCCAGCAGCTTGGATCCAGTGGGAGACACCCAGTACTTC. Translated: CASSLDPVGDTQYF.

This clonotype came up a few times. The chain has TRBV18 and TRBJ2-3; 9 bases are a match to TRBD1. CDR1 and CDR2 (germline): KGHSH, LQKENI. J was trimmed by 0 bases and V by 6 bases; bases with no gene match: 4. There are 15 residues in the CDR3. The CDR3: CASSSGQGSTDTQYF. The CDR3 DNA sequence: TGTGCCAGCTCCAGCGGACAGGGGAGCACAGATACGCAGTATTTT.

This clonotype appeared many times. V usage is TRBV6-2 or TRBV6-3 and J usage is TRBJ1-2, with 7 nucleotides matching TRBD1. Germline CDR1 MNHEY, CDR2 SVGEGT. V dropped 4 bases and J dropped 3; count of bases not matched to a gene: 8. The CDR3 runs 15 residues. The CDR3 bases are TGTGCCAGCAGTTCCATGGACAGGAGGTACTATGGCTACACCTTC. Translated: CASSSMDRRYYGYTF.

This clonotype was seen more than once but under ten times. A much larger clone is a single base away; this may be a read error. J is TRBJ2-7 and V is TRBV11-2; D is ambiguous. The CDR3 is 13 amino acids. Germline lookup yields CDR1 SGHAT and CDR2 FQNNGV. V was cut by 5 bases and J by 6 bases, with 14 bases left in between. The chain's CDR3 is CASSLDLLSEQYF. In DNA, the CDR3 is TGTGCCAGCAGCCTCGACCTACTCTCCGAGCAGTACTTC.

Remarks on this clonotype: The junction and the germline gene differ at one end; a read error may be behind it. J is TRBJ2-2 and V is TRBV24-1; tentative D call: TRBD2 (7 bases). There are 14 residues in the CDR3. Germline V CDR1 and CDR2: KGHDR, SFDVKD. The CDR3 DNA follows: TGTGCCACCACACCTCCGGGGGGCACCGAGGAGCTGCTTTTT. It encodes CATTPPGGTEELLF.

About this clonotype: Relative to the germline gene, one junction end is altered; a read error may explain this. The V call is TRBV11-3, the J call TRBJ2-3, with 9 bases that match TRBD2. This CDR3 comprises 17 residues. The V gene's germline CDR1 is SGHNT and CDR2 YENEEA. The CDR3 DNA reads TGTGCCAGCAGCCCCAGCGGGGGGCGGGAGGACACAGATACGCAGAACTTT. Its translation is CASSPSGGREDTDTQNF. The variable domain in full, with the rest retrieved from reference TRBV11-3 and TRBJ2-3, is EAGVVQSPRYKIIEKKQPVAFWCNPISGHNTLYWYLQNLGQGPELLIRYENEEAVDDSQLPKDRFSAERLKGVDSTLKIQPAELGDSAVYLCASSPSGGREDTDTQNFGPGTRLTVL.

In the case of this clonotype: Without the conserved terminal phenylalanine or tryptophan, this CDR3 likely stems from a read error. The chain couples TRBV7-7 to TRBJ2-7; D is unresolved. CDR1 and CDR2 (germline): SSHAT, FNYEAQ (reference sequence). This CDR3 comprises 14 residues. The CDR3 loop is CASSLSEISYEQYL. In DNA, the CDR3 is TGTGCTAGCAGCTTATCTGAGATCTCCTACGAGCAGTACCTC.

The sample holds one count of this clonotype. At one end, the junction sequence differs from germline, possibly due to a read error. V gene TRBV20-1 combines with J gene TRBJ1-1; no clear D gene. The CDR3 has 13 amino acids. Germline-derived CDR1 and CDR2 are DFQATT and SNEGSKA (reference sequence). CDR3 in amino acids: CSANDARNTEASF. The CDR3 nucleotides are TGCAGTGCCAACGACGCGCGTAACACTGAAGCTTCCTTT.

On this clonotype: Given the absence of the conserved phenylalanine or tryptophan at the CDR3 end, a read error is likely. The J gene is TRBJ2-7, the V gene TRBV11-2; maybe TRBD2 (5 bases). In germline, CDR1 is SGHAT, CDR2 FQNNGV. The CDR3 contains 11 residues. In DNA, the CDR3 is TGCGCCAGCAGCTTTACGGGGGAGCAGTACTCC. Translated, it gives CASSFTGEQYS.

CDR3 sequence (DNA): TGCAGCCACGCCCTAGCGGGAGATACGCAGTATTTT. Its translation: CSHALAGDTQYF. J is TRBJ2-3 and V is TRBV29-1; 8 bases agree with TRBD2. This CDR3 contains 12 residues. The germline V gene has CDR1 SQVTM and CDR2 ANQGSEA. Trimming cost V 8 bases and J 5 bases; bases outside gene matches: 6.

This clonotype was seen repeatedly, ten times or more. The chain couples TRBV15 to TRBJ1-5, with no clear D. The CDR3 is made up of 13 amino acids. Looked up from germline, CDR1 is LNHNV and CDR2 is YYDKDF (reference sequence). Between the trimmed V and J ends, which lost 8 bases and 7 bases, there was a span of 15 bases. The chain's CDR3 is CATAPAEVQPQHF. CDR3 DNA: TGTGCCACCGCGCCCGCGGAAGTCCAGCCCCAGCATTTT.

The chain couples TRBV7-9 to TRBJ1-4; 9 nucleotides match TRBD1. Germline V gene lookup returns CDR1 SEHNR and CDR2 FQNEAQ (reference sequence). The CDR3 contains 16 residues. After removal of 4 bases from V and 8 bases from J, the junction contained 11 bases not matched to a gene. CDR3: CASSSLDGTGNEKLFF. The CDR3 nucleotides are TGTGCCAGCAGCTCCCTGGACGGGACAGGGAACGAAAAACTGTTTTTT.

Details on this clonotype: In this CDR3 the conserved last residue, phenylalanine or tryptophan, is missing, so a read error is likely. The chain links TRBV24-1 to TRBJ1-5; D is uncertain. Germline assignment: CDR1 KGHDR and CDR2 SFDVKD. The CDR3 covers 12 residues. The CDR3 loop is CATGESNRPQHL. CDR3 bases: TGTGCCACCGGTGAGAGCAATCGGCCCCAGCATTTA.